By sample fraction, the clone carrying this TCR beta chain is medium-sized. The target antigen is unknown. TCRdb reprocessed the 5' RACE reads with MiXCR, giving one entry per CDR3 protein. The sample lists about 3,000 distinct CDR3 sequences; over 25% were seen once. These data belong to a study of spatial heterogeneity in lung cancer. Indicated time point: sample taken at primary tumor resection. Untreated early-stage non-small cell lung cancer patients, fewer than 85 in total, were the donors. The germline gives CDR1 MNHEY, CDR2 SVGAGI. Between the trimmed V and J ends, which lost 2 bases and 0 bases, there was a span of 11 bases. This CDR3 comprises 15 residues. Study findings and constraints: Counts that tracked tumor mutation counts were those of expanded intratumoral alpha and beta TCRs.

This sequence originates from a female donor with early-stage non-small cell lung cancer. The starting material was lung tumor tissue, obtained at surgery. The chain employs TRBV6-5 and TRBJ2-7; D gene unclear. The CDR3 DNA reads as TGTGCCAGCAGTTACGCTCCCCAGAGCTCCTACGAGCAGTACTTC. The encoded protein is CASSYAPQSSYEQYF.